This T cell receptor (beta chain) originates from a study of CD8+ T cells in alopecia areata. Study findings and constraints: Tissue-resident alphabeta T cells belonging to normal skin likewise get sequenced within scalp specimens. Clonality exceeded that of normal scalp in lesional scalp, most notably in alopecia totalis/universalis.

The V end lost 4 bases, the J end lost 2 bases, and 14 bases lay between the germline ends. CDR3 length: 15 amino acids. The germline V gene has CDR1 MGHRA and CDR2 YSYEKL. As concerns this clone: Antigen: not known.

Extracted RNA was reverse transcribed, and the resulting cDNA served as sequencing template. Using immunoSEQ multiplex PCR, the repertoire was profiled, and TCRdb retains in-frame clones only, with some absent. The sample yields roughly 120,000 clones, roughly two thirds seen once. This sequence joins TRBV4-1 and TRBJ1-1; D gene unclear. This receptor was obtained from a human donor in good health. Sequenced sample: CD4+ T cells sorted from blood. The CDR3 bases are TGCGCCAGCAGCCTTTTCGAGGGTTACAACACTGAAGCTTTCTTT. This gives the protein CASSLFEGYNTEAFF.